The T cell receptor (beta chain) under discussion was sequenced for a study of tumor-infiltrating lymphocytes in primary liver carcinoma. Notes on the study in general: Tumor specimens were characterized by a significantly higher top-250-clone fraction than blood (p = 0.039). Only around 7.5-24% of top clones occurred in all five tumor regions. Tumor region pairs showed greater overlap than either tumor-adjacent or tumor-blood pairs did.

Starting material for RNA and DNA co-extraction consisted of roughly 17-31 mg of unsorted bulk tissue. CDR3 length: 13 residues. Germline values: CDR1 ENHRY, CDR2 SYGVKD. Regarding this clonotype: Its antigen is unknown. A read error may account for a junction end that differs from germline.

From 450 to 550 ng total RNA, TCR beta cDNA was generated with a primer in the constant region. The TCR beta library was amplified through three nested multiplex PCR rounds in a modified ARM-PCR procedure. Primers for the first two PCR rounds were TRBV1-TRBV30 forward primers and a C-beta reverse primer (around 10 cycles per round). MiXCR, run by TCRdb on the multiplex PCR reads, gives a single entry per CDR3 protein. Here the sample spans about 48,000 distinct CDR3 sequences, 60% to 75% being singletons. The V and J genes are TRBV10-3 and TRBJ2-3; D is unclear. The sequence derives from a man in his forties or fifties with primary liver carcinoma and hepatitis B virus infection. The specimen was liver tumor tissue from sampling region 3. As to subset: tumor region T3, left-lateral pole. CDR3 residues: CAISEGDEDTHYF. CDR3 DNA: TGTGCCATCAGTGAGGGTGATGAAGATACGCACTATTTT.